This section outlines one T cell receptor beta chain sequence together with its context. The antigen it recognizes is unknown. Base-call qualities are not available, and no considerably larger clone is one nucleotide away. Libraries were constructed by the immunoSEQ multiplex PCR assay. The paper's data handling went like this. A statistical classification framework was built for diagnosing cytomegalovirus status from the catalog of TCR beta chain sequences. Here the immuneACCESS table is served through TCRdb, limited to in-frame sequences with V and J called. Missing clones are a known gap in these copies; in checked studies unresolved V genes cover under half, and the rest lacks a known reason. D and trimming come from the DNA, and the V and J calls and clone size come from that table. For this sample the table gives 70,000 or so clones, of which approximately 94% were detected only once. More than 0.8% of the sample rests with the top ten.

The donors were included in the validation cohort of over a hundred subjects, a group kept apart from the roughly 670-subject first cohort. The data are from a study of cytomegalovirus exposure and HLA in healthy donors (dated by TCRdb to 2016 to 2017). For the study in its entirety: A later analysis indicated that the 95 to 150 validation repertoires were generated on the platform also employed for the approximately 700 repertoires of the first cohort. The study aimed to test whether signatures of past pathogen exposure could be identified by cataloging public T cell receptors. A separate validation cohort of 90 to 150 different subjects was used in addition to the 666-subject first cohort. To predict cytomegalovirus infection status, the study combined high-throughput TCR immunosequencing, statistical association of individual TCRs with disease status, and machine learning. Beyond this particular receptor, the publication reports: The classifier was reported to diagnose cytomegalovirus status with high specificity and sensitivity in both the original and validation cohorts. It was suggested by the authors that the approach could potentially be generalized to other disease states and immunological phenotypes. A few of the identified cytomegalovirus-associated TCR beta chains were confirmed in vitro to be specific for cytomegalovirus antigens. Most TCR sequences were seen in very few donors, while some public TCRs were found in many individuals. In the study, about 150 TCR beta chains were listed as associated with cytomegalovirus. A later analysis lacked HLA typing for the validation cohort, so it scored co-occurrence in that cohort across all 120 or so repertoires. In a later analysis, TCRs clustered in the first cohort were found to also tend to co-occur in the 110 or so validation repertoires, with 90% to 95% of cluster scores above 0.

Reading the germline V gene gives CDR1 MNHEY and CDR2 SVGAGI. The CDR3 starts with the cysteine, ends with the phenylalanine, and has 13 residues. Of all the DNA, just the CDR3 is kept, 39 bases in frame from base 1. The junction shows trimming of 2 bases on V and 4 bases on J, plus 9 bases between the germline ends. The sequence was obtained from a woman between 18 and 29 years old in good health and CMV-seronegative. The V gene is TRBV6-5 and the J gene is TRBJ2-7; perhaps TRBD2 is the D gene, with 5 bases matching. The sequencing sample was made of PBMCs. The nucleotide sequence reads TGTGCCAGCAGTTACGTGAGGGAATACGAGCAGTACTTC. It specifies CASSYVREYEQYF.